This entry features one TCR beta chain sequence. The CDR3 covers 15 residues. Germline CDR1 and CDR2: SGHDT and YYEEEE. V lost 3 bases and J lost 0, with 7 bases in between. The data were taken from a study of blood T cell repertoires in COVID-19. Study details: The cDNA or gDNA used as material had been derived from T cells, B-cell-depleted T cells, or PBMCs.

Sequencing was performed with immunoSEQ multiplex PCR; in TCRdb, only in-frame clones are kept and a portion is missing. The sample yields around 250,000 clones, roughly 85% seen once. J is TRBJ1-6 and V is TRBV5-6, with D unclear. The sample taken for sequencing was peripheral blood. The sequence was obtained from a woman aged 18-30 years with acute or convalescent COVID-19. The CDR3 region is CASSSFGSYNSPLHF. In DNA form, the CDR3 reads TGTGCCAGCAGCTCCTTCGGCTCCTATAATTCACCCCTCCACTTT. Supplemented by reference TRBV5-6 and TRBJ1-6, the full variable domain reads DAGVTQSPTHLIKTRGQQVTLRCSPKSGHDTVSWYQQALGQGPQFIFQYYEEEERQRGNFPDRFSGHQFPNYSSELNVNALLLGDSALYLCASSSFGSYNSPLHFGNGTRLTVT.